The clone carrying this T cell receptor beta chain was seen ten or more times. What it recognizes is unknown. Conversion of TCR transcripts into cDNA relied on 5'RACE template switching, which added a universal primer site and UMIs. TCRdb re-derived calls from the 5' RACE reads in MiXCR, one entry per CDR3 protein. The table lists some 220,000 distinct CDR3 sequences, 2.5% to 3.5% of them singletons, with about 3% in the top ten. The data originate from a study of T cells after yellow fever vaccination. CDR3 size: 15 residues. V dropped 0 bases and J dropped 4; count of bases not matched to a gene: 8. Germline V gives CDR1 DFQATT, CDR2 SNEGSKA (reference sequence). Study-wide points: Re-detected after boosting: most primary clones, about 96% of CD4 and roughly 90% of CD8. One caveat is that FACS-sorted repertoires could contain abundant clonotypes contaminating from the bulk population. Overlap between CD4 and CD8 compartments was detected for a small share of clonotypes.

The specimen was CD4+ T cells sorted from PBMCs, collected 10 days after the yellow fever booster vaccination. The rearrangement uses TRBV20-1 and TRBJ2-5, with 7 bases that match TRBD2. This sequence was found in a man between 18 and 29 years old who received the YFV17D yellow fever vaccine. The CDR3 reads CSAREGGGSGETQYF. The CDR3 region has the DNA TGCAGTGCTAGAGAAGGCGGGGGATCGGGAGAGACCCAGTACTTC.